This T cell receptor beta chain comes out of a study of T-cell reconstitution after alpha-beta-depleted transplantation in children. The authors prepared the TCRbeta library with unique molecular identifiers. TCRdb analysed the PCR reads with MiXCR anew, one entry per CDR3 protein. The data show around 600,000 distinct CDR3 sequences, about 10% seen once. This clonotype was seen many times. V trimming: 5 bases; J trimming: 6 bases; junction bases outside the gene matches: 0. The length of the CDR3 is 11 residues. Looked up from germline, CDR1 is DFQATT and CDR2 is SNEGSKA (reference sequence). The specimen was PBMCs from the stem cell graft donor, collected from the stem cell graft. The clonotype was recovered from a human donor who donated a stem cell graft to a child with acute myeloid leukemia. The chain links TRBV20-1 to TRBJ2-2; TRBD1 aligns across 7 bases. The CDR3 protein is CSADRAGELFF. CDR3 coding DNA: TGCAGTGCTGACAGGGCCGGGGAGCTGTTTTTT.